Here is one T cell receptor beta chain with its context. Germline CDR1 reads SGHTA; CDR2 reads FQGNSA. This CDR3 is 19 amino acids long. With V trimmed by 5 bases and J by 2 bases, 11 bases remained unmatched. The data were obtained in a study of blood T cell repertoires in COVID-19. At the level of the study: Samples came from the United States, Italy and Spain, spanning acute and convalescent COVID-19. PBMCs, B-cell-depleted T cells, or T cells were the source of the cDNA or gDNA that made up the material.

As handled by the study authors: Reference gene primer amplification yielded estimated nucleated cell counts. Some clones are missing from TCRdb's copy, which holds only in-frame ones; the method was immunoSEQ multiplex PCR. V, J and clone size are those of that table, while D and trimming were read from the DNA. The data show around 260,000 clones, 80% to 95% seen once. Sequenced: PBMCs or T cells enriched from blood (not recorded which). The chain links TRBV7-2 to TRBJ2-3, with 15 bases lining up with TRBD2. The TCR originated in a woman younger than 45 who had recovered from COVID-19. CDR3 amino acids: CASSISGTSGRPVTDTQYF. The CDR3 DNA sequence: TGTGCCAGCAGCATATCAGGGACTAGCGGGAGGCCAGTCACAGATACGCAGTATTTT.